This passage covers 32 T cell receptor beta chains from one sample sequenced in a study of cytomegalovirus exposure and HLA in healthy donors. Measured with immunoSEQ multiplex PCR; TCRdb has only the in-frame clones, and not every one. The top ten clones hold around 4.4% of a sample with about 160,000 clones, roughly 86% of them seen once. The sequenced material came from PBMCs. These receptors were taken from a man aged 18 to 30 in good health and CMV-seropositive.

This sequence joins TRBV15 and TRBJ2-3, with TRBD2 as a possible D gene (6 bases). Germline CDR1 LNHNV, CDR2 YYDKDF (reference sequence). V was trimmed by 2 bases and J by 3 bases, leaving 15 bases between them. This CDR3 has 16 amino acids. CDR3 in DNA: TGTGCCACCAGCAGAAAAATCGGGAGTTCAACAGATACGCAGTATTTT. As protein: CATSRKIGSSTDTQYF. Complete variable domain (other parts from reference TRBV15 and TRBJ2-3): DAMVIQNPRYQVTQFGKPVTLSCSQTLNHNVMYWYQQKSSQAPKLLFHYYDKDFNNEADTPDNFQSRRPNTSFCFLDIRSPGLGDTAMYLCATSRKIGSSTDTQYFGPGTRLTVL.

This clone was seen once. The chain carries TRBV2 and TRBJ2-3, with 7 bases aligning to TRBD2. The V and J ends lost 6 bases and 2 bases, in that order; junction bases with no gene match: 8. Germline CDR1 reads SNHLY; CDR2 reads FYNNEI. The CDR3 length is 15 residues. CDR3 in DNA: TGTGCCAGCAGAAGGAGACTAGCATACACAGATACGCAGTATTTT. As protein: CASRRRLAYTDTQYF. The full variable domain, in which reference TRBV2 and TRBJ2-3 provide the parts outside the CDR3, is EPEVTQTPSHQVTQMGQEVILRCVPISNHLYFYWYRQILGQKVEFLVSFYNNEISEKSEIFDDQFSVERPDGSNFTLKIRSTKLEDSAMYFCASRRRLAYTDTQYFGPGTRLTVL.

The count of this clone is one. This chain connects TRBV29-1 to TRBJ2-7, with a possible D match to TRBD1 (6 bases). This CDR3 spans 13 amino acids. Germline loops: CDR1 SQVTM, CDR2 ANQGSEA. V shed 6 bases and J shed 3 bases, with 15 bases lying between them. The CDR3 region has the DNA TGCAGCGTCCTAACAGGGTATGGCTACGAGCAGTACTTC. Translating gives CSVLTGYGYEQYF.

This chain joins TRBV5-4 and TRBJ1-4, with unresolved D. This CDR3 comprises 14 residues. Germline-derived CDR1 and CDR2 are SGHNT and YYREEE (reference sequence). V was pared by 2 bases and J by 0 bases, with 5 bases between. In DNA, the CDR3 is TGTGCCAGCAGCTTATATGCAACTAATGAAAAACTGTTTTTT. Protein: CASSLYATNEKLFF.

This chain links TRBV6-1 with TRBJ1-3; the D is unclear. The V end was cut by 1 base, the J end by 0 bases, with 7 bases between. The CDR3 extends over 15 amino acids. Germline V gives CDR1 MNHNS, CDR2 SASEGT. The CDR3 DNA reads as TGTGCCAGCAGTGAAGGTGGCAGCTCTGGAAACACCATATATTTT. Its protein product is CASSEGGSSGNTIYF.

This chain links TRBV25-1 with TRBJ2-3; 8 nucleotides match TRBD2. The germline V gene has CDR1 MGHDK and CDR2 SYGVNS. The CDR3 has 16 residues. J lost 0 bases, V lost 4 bases, and 6 bases had no gene match. CDR3 DNA: TGTGCCAGCAGTGGAGGAGCGGGAGTAAGCACAGATACGCAGTATTTT. It is translated as CASSGGAGVSTDTQYF.

This chain connects TRBV7-8 to TRBJ2-2; TRBD1 matches at 9 bases. The CDR3 is 15 residues long. V shed 6 bases and J 3 bases; nucleotides not matched to a gene: 5. Germline loops: CDR1 SGHVS, CDR2 FQNEAQ. The CDR3 sequence: CASRKQGADTGELFF. The CDR3 DNA follows: TGTGCCAGCAGGAAACAGGGGGCGGACACCGGGGAGCTGTTTTTT.

The chain combines TRBV6-5 with TRBJ1-2, with D perhaps matching TRBD1 (6 bases). V was pared by 0 bases and J by 8 bases, with 13 bases between. Germline-derived CDR1 and CDR2 are MNHEY and SVGAGI. The CDR3 consists of 14 residues. The CDR3 reads CASSYSGRGEGYTF. CDR3 sequence (DNA): TGTGCCAGCAGTTACTCTGGGAGGGGGGAAGGCTACACCTTC.

This clone was picked up a small number of times. The chain carries TRBV19 and TRBJ2-7, with D possibly being TRBD1 (5 bases). CDR3 length: 14 amino acids. V was pared by 1 base and J by 3 bases, with 10 bases between. CDR1 LNHDA and CDR2 SQIVND come from the germline V gene (reference sequence). Here the CDR3 reads CASSIGQGGYEQYF. DNA of the CDR3: TGTGCCAGTAGTATAGGCCAGGGCGGCTACGAGCAGTACTTC.

The chain recombines TRBV13 with TRBJ2-3, with TRBD2 matching 9 bases. Germline-derived CDR1 and CDR2 are PRHDT and FYEKMQ (reference sequence). Losses at the gene ends were 4 bases for V and 5 bases for J; bases not matched to a gene: 7. CDR3 length: 15 amino acids. Here the CDR3 DNA reads TGTGCCAGCAGCTGGGGTAGCGGGAGTAGAGATACGCAGTATTTT. The encoded protein is CASSWGSGSRDTQYF.

The gene calls are TRBV7-8 and TRBJ1-5, with 7 bases identical to TRBD1. The CDR3 length is 16 residues. Germline trimming cut 5 bases from V and 0 bases from J; bases unmatched to any gene: 7. CDR1 SGHVS and CDR2 FQNEAQ come from the germline V gene. This chain's CDR3 is CASSPSYRGSNQPQHF. The CDR3 DNA is TGTGCCAGCAGCCCCTCCTACAGGGGTAGCAATCAGCCCCAGCATTTT. The variable domain in full, completed from reference TRBV7-8 and TRBJ1-5, reads GAGVSQSPRYKVAKRGQDVALRCDPISGHVSLFWYQQALGQGPEFLTYFQNEAQLDKSGLPSDRFFAERPEGSVSTLKIQRTQQEDSAVYLCASSPSYRGSNQPQHFGDGTRLSIL.

This rearrangement joins TRBV30 to TRBJ2-5, with 8 bases aligning to TRBD2. There are 14 residues in the CDR3. Germline values: CDR1 GTSNPN, CDR2 SVGIG (reference sequence). Losses at the gene ends were 3 bases for V and 5 bases for J; bases not matched to a gene: 8. CDR3 in DNA: TGTGCCTGGAGAGGGGCGGGAGGCTGGGAGACCCAGTACTTC. Translating it yields CAWRGAGGWETQYF.

The chain combines TRBV19 with TRBJ1-3; D remains ambiguous. The V end was cut by 10 bases, the J end by 0 bases, with 13 bases between. The germline V gene encodes CDR1 LNHDA and CDR2 SQIVND (reference sequence). The CDR3 is made up of 14 amino acids. CDR3 sequence (DNA): TGTGCCACTCTGGACGGGAGCTCTGGAAACACCATATATTTT. As protein: CATLDGSSGNTIYF.

V usage is TRBV15 and J usage is TRBJ2-1, with 7 positions matching TRBD2. With V trimmed by 0 bases and J by 5 bases, 7 bases remained unmatched. The CDR3 loop spans 16 amino acids. Germline CDR1 reads LNHNV; CDR2 reads YYDKDF (reference sequence). As DNA, the CDR3 is TGTGCCACCAGCAGAGATGGGGCGGGAGCTAACAATGAGCAGTTCTTC. It specifies CATSRDGAGANNEQFF.

This chain connects TRBV14 to TRBJ1-1; D is perhaps TRBD1 (5 bases). Germline V gene sequence: CDR1 SGHDN, CDR2 FVKESK. The CDR3 totals 16 residues. V was pared by 0 bases and J by 1 base, with 12 bases between. The CDR3 region is CASSQDLPGENTEAFF. CDR3 sequence (DNA): TGTGCCAGCAGCCAAGATTTGCCGGGGGAGAACACTGAAGCTTTCTTT.

This rearrangement joins TRBV28 to TRBJ2-7; TRBD1 matches at 7 bases. Germline-derived CDR1 and CDR2 are MDHEN and SYDVKM. V lost 7 bases to trimming and J lost 7 bases; unmatched junction nucleotides: 22. The CDR3 is made up of 17 amino acids. For the CDR3, the DNA is TGTGCCAGCACCCCGGTAGGGGGACAGCTCGTATGGGGGGAGCAGTACTTC. It is translated as CASTPVGGQLVWGEQYF.

This clone occurred once. The chain employs TRBV4-2 and TRBJ2-7; 11 nucleotides match TRBD2. Per the germline V gene, CDR1 is LGHNA and CDR2 is YNFKEQ. The CDR3 has 15 residues. Trimming took 5 bases from V and 0 from J; bases not matched to a gene: 3. The chain's CDR3 is CASSAGLADSYEQYF. The CDR3 region has the DNA TGTGCCAGCAGCGCGGGACTAGCGGACTCCTACGAGCAGTACTTC.

The V gene is TRBV9, the J gene TRBJ2-7; 7 bases agree with TRBD1. Germline lookup yields CDR1 SGDLS and CDR2 YYNGEE. The CDR3 has 15 residues. V was pared by 4 bases and J by 2 bases, with 9 bases of the junction left unmatched. Here the CDR3 DNA reads TGTGCCAGCAGCCGAACCGACAGGGAGACCTACGAGCAGTACTTC. Its protein product is CASSRTDRETYEQYF.

As to this clone: A junction boundary mismatches the germline segment, possibly from a read error. This sequence joins TRBV7-7 and TRBJ2-7; weak D call: TRBD2 (5 bases). Germline CDR1 SSHAT, CDR2 FNYEAQ (reference sequence). This CDR3 spans 13 amino acids. The CDR3 loop is CASSTGRDYEQYF. As DNA, the CDR3 is TGTGCTAGCAGCACCGGACGGGACTACGAGCAGTACTTC.

The rearrangement joins TRBV5-1 to TRBJ2-1, with 10 bases fitting TRBD1. V gave up 4 bases and J gave up 4 bases; unmatched junction bases: 8. Germline CDR1 is SGHRS and CDR2 is YFSETQ. This CDR3 is 16 amino acids long. The CDR3 spells CASSQQPGQGYNEQFF. The CDR3 nucleotides read TGCGCCAGCAGCCAGCAACCGGGACAGGGGTACAATGAGCAGTTCTTC.

V usage is TRBV18 and J usage is TRBJ2-2; 7 bases are a match to TRBD2. Looked up from germline, CDR1 is KGHSH and CDR2 is LQKENI. The CDR3 sequence is 16 residues long. V shed 5 bases and J 1 base; nucleotides not matched to a gene: 7. The CDR3 protein is CASSTSSGMNTGELFF. The CDR3 region has the DNA TGTGCCAGCTCAACTTCTAGCGGCATGAACACCGGGGAGCTGTTTTTT.

The chain carries TRBV25-1 and TRBJ2-7; TRBD1 matches 9 bases. Looked up from germline, CDR1 is MGHDK and CDR2 is SYGVNS. The CDR3 is 15 residues long. Trimming at V came to 0 bases and at J to 3 bases, leaving 3 bases not matched to a gene. CDR3 loop: CASSEYTGGNYEQYF. For the CDR3, the DNA is TGTGCCAGCAGTGAATATACAGGGGGCAACTACGAGCAGTACTTC.

The V and J genes are TRBV14 and TRBJ2-1, with D unresolved. V was cut by 3 bases and J by 4 bases, with 7 bases left in between. Germline CDR1 is SGHDN and CDR2 is FVKESK. The length of the CDR3 is 13 residues. CDR3 sequence reads: CASSHDSYNEQFF. The DNA for the CDR3 is TGTGCCAGCAGCCACGACTCTTACAATGAGCAGTTCTTC. The full variable domain, in which reference TRBV14 and TRBJ2-1 provide the parts outside the CDR3, is EAGVTQFPSHSVIEKGQTVTLRCDPISGHDNLYWYRRVMGKEIKFLLHFVKESKQDESGMPNNRFLAERTGGTYSTLKVQPAELEDSGVYFCASSHDSYNEQFFGPGTRLTVL.

This clone came up a few times. CDR3 amino acids: CASLVRDRADEQYF. As DNA, the CDR3 is TGTGCCAGCCTCGTCCGGGACAGGGCTGACGAGCAGTACTTC. The V call is TRBV5-8, the J call TRBJ2-7, with TRBD1 matching over 9 bases. The CDR3 runs 14 residues. Germline assignment: CDR1 SGHTS and CDR2 YDEGEE. Losses at the gene ends were 7 bases for V and 5 bases for J; bases not matched to a gene: 10. Full variable domain (outside the CDR3, taken from reference TRBV5-8 and TRBJ2-7): EAGVTQSPTHLIKTRGQQATLRCSPISGHTSVYWYQQALGLGLQFLLWYDEGEERNRGNFPPRFSGRQFPNYSSELNVNALELEDSALYLCASLVRDRADEQYFGPGTRLTVT.

The chain carries TRBV5-6 and TRBJ2-7; 7 positions agree with TRBD1. The V segment lost 3 bases and the J segment 2 bases; nucleotides outside the gene matches: 14. CDR1 SGHDT and CDR2 YYEEEE come from the germline V gene. This CDR3 has 17 residues. The CDR3 reads CASSSTRIRDSAYEQYF. CDR3 nucleotides: TGTGCCAGCAGCTCAACTAGGATACGGGACAGCGCCTACGAGCAGTACTTC. The full variable domain, rest sourced from reference TRBV5-6 and TRBJ2-7, is DAGVTQSPTHLIKTRGQQVTLRCSPKSGHDTVSWYQQALGQGPQFIFQYYEEEERQRGNFPDRFSGHQFPNYSSELNVNALLLGDSALYLCASSSTRIRDSAYEQYFGPGTRLTVT.

This chain joins TRBV7-6 and TRBJ2-1; D ambiguous. CDR1 is SGHVS, CDR2 FNYEAQ, per germline. The CDR3 loop spans 17 amino acids. The ends were cut back, 1 base at V and 5 bases at J, with 18 bases in the middle. CDR3 in DNA: TGTGCCAGCAGCTTAGGTTGGCGGAGCGCGCGAAACAATGAGCAGTTCTTC. Translating it yields CASSLGWRSARNNEQFF. Full variable domain (missing parts from reference TRBV7-6 and TRBJ2-1): GAGVSQSPRYKVTKRGQDVALRCDPISGHVSLYWYRQALGQGPEFLTYFNYEAQQDKSGLPNDRFSAERPEGSISTLTIQRTEQRDSAMYRCASSLGWRSARNNEQFFGPGTRLTVL.

The CDR3 sequence is CASSLTSSSYNEQFF. The CDR3, as DNA: TGTGCCAGCAGCTTAACTTCGAGCTCCTACAATGAGCAGTTCTTC. The chain uses TRBV7-3 and TRBJ2-1; D gene uncertain. The CDR3 runs 15 residues. Germline CDR1 and CDR2: SGHTA and FQGTGA. Trimming stripped 0 bases from V and 0 bases from J, with 6 bases between. Combining the CDR3 with reference TRBV7-3 and TRBJ2-1 gives the whole variable domain GAGVSQTPSNKVTEKGKYVELRCDPISGHTALYWYRQSLGQGPEFLIYFQGTGAADDSGLPNDRFFAVRPEGSVSTLKIQRTERGDSAVYLCASSLTSSSYNEQFFGPGTRLTVL.

The CDR3 reads CASSSEVGSYNEQFF. The CDR3 DNA sequence: TGTGCCAGCAGTTCTGAGGTCGGCTCCTACAATGAGCAGTTCTTC. V and J are TRBV6-5 and TRBJ2-1, with D unresolved. Trimming cost V 4 bases and J 0 bases, with 10 bases left between them. There are 15 residues in the CDR3. Germline CDR1 is MNHEY and CDR2 is SVGAGI.

This chain uses TRBV11-3 with TRBJ2-7, with D possibly matching TRBD1 (6 bases). CDR3 length equals 14 residues. V gave up 0 bases and J gave up 6 bases, with 12 bases separating them. The V gene's germline CDR1 is SGHNT and CDR2 YENEEA. CDR3 DNA sequence: TGTGCCAGCAGCTTAGATTTGGTACAGGGCGAGCAGTACTTC. Residues: CASSLDLVQGEQYF.

The chain joins TRBV6-1 to TRBJ2-1; 9 nucleotides align to TRBD2. The germline CDR1 and CDR2 sequences are MNHNS and SASEGT. The V segment lost 6 bases and the J segment 6 bases; nucleotides outside the gene matches: 6. CDR3 length equals 14 residues. DNA of the CDR3: TGTGCCAGCAGGGTTGCGGGAGGGCCCAATGAGCAGTTCTTC. It codes for CASRVAGGPNEQFF.

V gene TRBV7-9 combines with J gene TRBJ2-1; the match to TRBD2 covers 12 bases. V trimming: 5 bases; J trimming: 4 bases; junction bases outside the gene matches: 3. This CDR3 region has 15 residues. The germline V gene has CDR1 SEHNR and CDR2 FQNEAQ (reference sequence). The CDR3 is CASSKLAGGYNEQFF. In DNA, the CDR3 is TGTGCCAGCAGCAAACTAGCGGGAGGTTACAATGAGCAGTTCTTC. The full variable domain, its missing parts supplied by reference TRBV7-9 and TRBJ2-1, is DTGVSQNPRHKITKRGQNVTFRCDPISEHNRLYWYRQTLGQGPEFLTYFQNEAQLEKSRLLSDRFSAERPKGSFSTLEIQRTEQGDSAMYLCASSKLAGGYNEQFFGPGTRLTVL.

This clone was observed once. The genes are TRBV4-2 and TRBJ2-1, with 10 nucleotides matching TRBD1. V was pared by 0 bases and J by 8 bases, with 19 bases of the junction left unmatched. This CDR3 comprises 20 residues. Looked up from germline, CDR1 is LGHNA and CDR2 is YNFKEQ. CDR3 nucleotide sequence: TGTGCCAGCAGCCAAGATCCTATAAAACTCCGGGACAGGGGTAAACATGAGCAGTTCTTC. It encodes CASSQDPIKLRDRGKHEQFF.